A selection of T cell receptor delta chains follows, all from one sample in a study of gamma-delta chains in newborns, infants, children. TCRdb reprocessed the reads through CATT. The table records 13,000 to 15,000 delta-chain clones, roughly 7% of them present only once. The specimen was blood. Receptors were obtained from a child who was a newborn, infant or young child, either healthy, febrile or measles-vaccinated (not recorded which). Both conserved end residues are part of each CDR3. The order of the fields is CDR3 DNA, CDR3 protein, D gene, J gene, clone size, V gene. The D gene is left open where the match is weak. Rows give clone size only sometimes, using once, few, many, or a class for an expanded clone.

TGTGCCTGTGACACCTTGATGGGGGATACGGGTCCCTGGGACACCCGACAGATGTTTTTC CACDTLMGDTGPWDTRQMFF TRDD3 TRDJ3 . TRDV2
TGTGCCTGTGACACCGCGGAGGGATACTGGGACACCCGACAGATGTTTTTC CACDTAEGYWDTRQMFF . TRDJ3 . TRDV2
TGTGCCTGTGACGCTTTACTGGGGGATACAAGCTCCTGGGACACCCGACAGATGTTTTTC CACDALLGDTSSWDTRQMFF TRDD3 TRDJ3 few TRDV2
TGTGCCTGTGAATGCTTGGGGGCTACGCTTCGCTCCTGGGACACCCGCCAGATGTTTTTC CACECLGATLRSWDTRQMFF . TRDJ3 . TRDV2
TGTGCCTGTGATGCACTGGGGGATCTAGACTGGGACACCCGACAGATGTTTTTC CACDALGDLDWDTRQMFF TRDD3 TRDJ3 few TRDV2
TGTGCCTGTGACACCTGGGGGGACCGCTCCTGGGACACCCGACAGATGTTTTTC CACDTWGDRSWDTRQMFF . TRDJ3 few TRDV2
TGTGCCTGTGACACCGGTGGGGGCTTAGGGGACTCCTGGGACACCCGACAGATGTTTTTC CACDTGGGLGDSWDTRQMFF . TRDJ3 . TRDV2
TGTGCCTGTGACGGTACTGGGGGCTTATTCTCCTGGGACACCCGACAGATGTTTTTC CACDGTGGLFSWDTRQMFF TRDD3 TRDJ3 few TRDV2
TGTGCCTGTGACACCGTGGGGGGATACGCCTCCTGGGACACCCGACAGATGTTTTTC CACDTVGGYASWDTRQMFF TRDD3 TRDJ3 . TRDV2
TGTGCCTGTGACCCCCTACTGGGGGATACCTCTTTGACAGCACAACTCTTCTTT CACDPLLGDTSLTAQLFF TRDD3 TRDJ2 many TRDV2
TGTGCCTGTGGCATACTGGGGGTCATCCACTCCTGGGACACCCGACAGATGTTTTTC CACGILGVIHSWDTRQMFF TRDD3 TRDJ3 . TRDV2
TGTGCCTGTGACACTTTGGGGGATACTAGGGACACCCGACAGATGTTTTTC CACDTLGDTRDTRQMFF TRDD3 TRDJ3 few TRDV2